This TCR beta chain was sequenced during a study of read filtering for tumor transcriptome and immune sequencing. As for the study in general: The cohort had 17 to 20 men and 14 to 15 women aged roughly 40 to 90, mean about 70 years. Per sample, TCR-region reads ranged about 3.5 to 11 million by IR-seq, about 85 to 1,400 by RNA-seq.

Findings and caveats of the study: The CD138-negative fraction was mixed bone marrow immune cells, not pure T cells. Correlation between methods rose after single-read clonotypes were removed.

The library was built from 400 ng RNA with molecular barcoded adaptors for alpha/delta and beta/gamma chains. TCRdb re-called the reads through MiXCR, storing one row per CDR3 protein. The data contain over 45,000 distinct CDR3 sequences, less than 25% of them seen just once; the ten biggest clones take up about 18%. The table lists this clonotype with a few counts. Its antigen is as yet unknown. A clone one base away is much larger, so this may be a read error. From germline, CDR1 is SEHNR and CDR2 FQNEAQ (reference sequence). The V gene lost 10 bases and the J gene lost 12 bases, with 28 bases spanning the gap. This CDR3 comprises 15 residues.

The rearrangement uses TRBV7-9 and TRBJ2-1; D possibly matches TRBD1 or TRBD2 (6 bases each). The sample comprised a population of CD138-negative cells sorted from bone marrow. This clonotype was sampled from a donor at least 40 years old with multiple myeloma. CDR3 sequence (DNA): TGTGCCACCGGAGCGGGCGGGACACTATCGGTTGCGCAGTTCTTC. It encodes CATGAGGTLSVAQFF.